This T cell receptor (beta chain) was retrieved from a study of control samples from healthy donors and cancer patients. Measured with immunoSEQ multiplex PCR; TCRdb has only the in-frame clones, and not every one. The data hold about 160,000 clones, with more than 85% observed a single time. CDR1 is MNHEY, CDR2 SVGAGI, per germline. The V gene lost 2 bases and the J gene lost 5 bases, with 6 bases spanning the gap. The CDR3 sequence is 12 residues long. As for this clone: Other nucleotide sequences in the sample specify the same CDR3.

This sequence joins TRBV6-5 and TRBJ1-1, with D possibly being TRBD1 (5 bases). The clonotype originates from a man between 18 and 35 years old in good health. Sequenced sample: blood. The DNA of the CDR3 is TGTGCCAGCAGTTACGGGGGGACTGAAGCTTTCTTT. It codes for CASSYGGTEAFF.